This entry describes one TCR beta chain. This sample was taken from a study of CD8 T cells in Susac syndrome. The authors reverse transcribed 0.5 to 1 ug RNA with random hexamers. From the immunoSEQ multiplex PCR reads, TCRdb called clonotypes with MiXCR, one entry per CDR3 protein. The data show some 150,000 distinct CDR3 sequences, roughly 96% seen once. This TCR came from a human donor with multiple sclerosis. Sample: CD8+ T cells from PBMCs.

CDR3 coding DNA: TGTGCCAGCAGCTTAGCGGAGGGCACAGATACGCAGTATTTT. Its protein is CASSLAEGTDTQYF. J is TRBJ2-3 and V is TRBV7-6, with D possibly being TRBD2 (5 bases). This CDR3 region has 14 residues. The germline CDR1 and CDR2 sequences are SGHVS and FNYEAQ. The V and J ends lost 0 bases and 1 base respectively, with 5 bases between them.